This entry lists 30 T cell receptor beta chains sequenced from one sample in a study of control samples from healthy donors and cancer patients. The repertoire was sequenced with immunoSEQ multiplex PCR; TCRdb's copy has only in-frame clones and lacks some. The data show 100,000 to 150,000 clones, around 92% seen once. What was sequenced was PBMCs. These TCRs come from a man at least 80 years old with head and neck cancer.

The chain links TRBV7-9 to TRBJ2-7; D uncertain. Deletions cut 6 bases from V and 5 bases from J, with 20 bases between. From germline, CDR1 is SEHNR and CDR2 FQNEAQ (reference sequence). There are 15 residues in the CDR3. The CDR3 DNA reads as TGTGCCAGCAGTTCCCGGAACGGCCCCTGGGACGAGCAGTACTTC. Translating gives CASSSRNGPWDEQYF.

V is TRBV4-1 and J is TRBJ2-1; weak D call: TRBD1 (5 bases). V was pared by 2 bases and J by 4 bases, with 12 bases between. CDR1 is MGHRA, CDR2 YSYEKL, per germline. The CDR3 covers 15 residues. The DNA for the CDR3 is TGCGCCAGCAGCCAAACGGGTTCAGGGTACAATGAGCAGTTCTTC. This codes for CASSQTGSGYNEQFF.

CDR3 nucleotide sequence: TGTGCCAGCAGCCAAGTAATTTCCGACACCTATGGAAACACCATATATTTT. Its translation is CASSQVISDTYGNTIYF. V and J are TRBV3-1 (or the pseudogene TRBV3-2) and TRBJ1-3, with no clear D. There are 17 residues in the CDR3. Germline CDR1 and CDR2: LGHDT and YNNKEL (reference sequence). Trimming pared 1 base from V and 3 bases from J, leaving 16 bases between.

The genes are TRBV15 and TRBJ1-5; D is unclear. V lost 0 bases to trimming and J lost 1 base, with 7 bases between them. The CDR3 is made up of 15 amino acids. The germline V gene has CDR1 LNHNV and CDR2 YYDKDF (reference sequence). CDR3 protein: CATSRDSTSNQPQHF. DNA of the CDR3: TGTGCCACCAGCAGAGATAGTACCAGCAATCAGCCCCAGCATTTT.

V gene TRBV7-9 combines with J gene TRBJ2-7, with D tentatively TRBD1 or TRBD2 (5 bases each). Trimming removed 0 bases at V and 3 bases at J, with 15 bases between. CDR3 size: 16 residues. CDR1 SEHNR and CDR2 FQNEAQ come from the germline V gene (reference sequence). Here the CDR3 DNA reads TGTGCCAGCAGCTTAGCCCTGGGGGATAGGGGCTACGAGCAGTACTTC. Its translation is CASSLALGDRGYEQYF.

The chain recombines TRBV6-6 with TRBJ2-7; 8 positions match TRBD1. V was pared by 6 bases and J by 5 bases, with 9 bases of the junction left unmatched. The V gene's germline CDR1 is MNHNY and CDR2 SVGAGI (reference sequence). This CDR3 has 14 residues. The DNA for the CDR3 is TGTGCCAGCAGGGGCGGACAGGGAAGGGACGAGCAGTACTTC. The encoded protein is CASRGGQGRDEQYF.

This chain connects TRBV27 to TRBJ2-5; 10 bases match TRBD2. The junction had 7 bases not matched to a gene; V was cut back by 5 bases and J by 4 bases. Germline assignment: CDR1 MNHEY and CDR2 SMNVEV (reference sequence). The CDR3 spans 15 residues. CDR3 protein: CASSPLAGLGETQYF. Written as DNA, the CDR3 is TGTGCCAGCAGTCCACTAGCGGGACTAGGAGAGACCCAGTACTTC.

This clone has a handful of counts. The chain carries TRBV4-1 and TRBJ2-2; D not certain. The CDR3 contains 20 residues. Trimming took 0 bases from V and 6 from J, leaving 26 bases between them. Germline values: CDR1 MGHRA, CDR2 YSYEKL. The CDR3 DNA is TGCGCCAGCAGCCAAGATTATTCTCGATTCGTCAGAGGTGTACCCGGGGAGCTGTTTTTT. Protein: CASSQDYSRFVRGVPGELFF.

CDR3 bases: TGCGCCAGCAGCCAAAGGGTGCAGGGGAGCTACGAGCAGTACTTC. Residues: CASSQRVQGSYEQYF. The chain uses TRBV4-3 and TRBJ2-7, with a possible D match to TRBD1 (6 bases). CDR3 length equals 15 residues. Germline-derived CDR1 and CDR2 are LGHNA and YSLEER. V lost 2 bases and J lost 3, with 14 bases in between.

The chain combines TRBV5-6 with TRBJ1-4, with D unresolved. Per germline, CDR1 SGHDT and CDR2 YYEEEE. The CDR3 is 14 amino acids. V dropped 2 bases and J dropped 7 bases, with 12 bases sitting between them. The CDR3, as DNA: TGTGCCAGCAGCTTCGGGGTGTTTAGTGAAAAACTGTTTTTT. It encodes CASSFGVFSEKLFF.

The rearrangement uses TRBV6-5 and TRBJ1-1, with D uncertain. Germline lookup yields CDR1 MNHEY and CDR2 SVGAGI. The CDR3 totals 11 residues. Trimming shortened V by 10 bases and J by 1 base, and 7 bases separated the two germline ends. The CDR3 DNA reads as TGTGCCATGAAGAGGAACACTGAAGCTTTCTTT. Amino acids: CAMKRNTEAFF.

The table lists this clone with a count of one. The rearrangement joins TRBV10-3 to TRBJ2-6, with D possibly being TRBD2 (5 bases). Germline CDR1 ENHRY, CDR2 SYGVKD. There are 18 residues in the CDR3. V lost 1 base, J lost 0 bases, and 13 bases lay in between. The CDR3 sequence: CAISEWSLEFSGANVLTF. Here the CDR3 DNA reads TGTGCCATCAGTGAGTGGTCACTAGAATTCTCTGGGGCCAACGTCCTGACTTTC.

In this sample, this clone turned up once. The chain couples TRBV19 to TRBJ1-2; D gene ambiguous. Germline CDR1 is LNHDA and CDR2 is SQIVND (reference sequence). V lost 9 bases, J lost 8 bases, and 19 bases lay in between. The CDR3 spans 13 residues. DNA for the CDR3: TGTGCCAGCGCCTTGACCTCCTTCGGGGGCTACACCTTC. Encoded protein: CASALTSFGGYTF.

This clone was recorded once. The rearrangement uses TRBV11-2 and TRBJ2-2; a weak D match, TRBD2 (6 bases). The CDR3 totals 18 residues. The V and J ends lost 0 bases and 7 bases respectively, with 21 bases between them. Germline V CDR1 and CDR2: SGHAT, FQNNGV. The CDR3 here is CASSLDRFSGDWGGELFF. DNA for the CDR3: TGTGCCAGCAGCTTAGATCGGTTTTCGGGGGACTGGGGCGGGGAGCTGTTTTTT.

The rearrangement uses TRBV6-5 and TRBJ2-7; D call uncertain. This CDR3 spans 15 amino acids. The V end lost 0 bases, the J end lost 5 bases, and 14 bases lay between the germline ends. Germline V gives CDR1 MNHEY, CDR2 SVGAGI. The CDR3 coding sequence is TGTGCCAGCAGTTACTCGAATACCATCCTCAACGAGCAGTACTTC. It yields the protein CASSYSNTILNEQYF.

This rearrangement joins TRBV5-1 to TRBJ2-3; D may be TRBD2 (6 bases). The V gene lost 4 bases and the J gene lost 2 bases, with 17 bases spanning the gap. There are 16 residues in the CDR3. Germline CDR1 SGHRS, CDR2 YFSETQ. The CDR3 loop is CASSPGTLRPTDTQYF. The CDR3 nucleotides are TGCGCCAGCAGCCCGGGGACTCTGAGACCCACAGATACGCAGTATTTT.

The chain joins TRBV29-1 to TRBJ2-1, with 7 nucleotides matching TRBD2. The CDR3 runs to 15 residues. Losses at the gene ends were 0 bases for V and 5 bases for J; bases not matched to a gene: 7. Germline lookup yields CDR1 SQVTM and CDR2 ANQGSEA. The CDR3 loop is CSVEDLPSGNNEQFF. DNA for the CDR3: TGCAGCGTTGAAGATCTGCCTAGCGGCAACAATGAGCAGTTCTTC.

The gene calls are TRBV6-5 and TRBJ1-1, with D uncertain. This CDR3 is built from 13 residues. Trimming stripped 2 bases from V and 3 bases from J, with 7 bases between. The germline V gene has CDR1 MNHEY and CDR2 SVGAGI. CDR3 DNA sequence: TGTGCCAGCAGTTACCGAGGGTACACTGAAGCTTTCTTT. This sequence encodes CASSYRGYTEAFF.

This clone was detected once. This sequence joins TRBV14 and TRBJ2-3; the match to TRBD2 covers 7 bases. The germline gives CDR1 SGHDN, CDR2 FVKESK. The CDR3 is 17 residues long. The V and J ends lost 1 base and 1 base, in that order; junction bases with no gene match: 8. The CDR3 here is CASSQGSGTFRTDTQYF. CDR3 DNA sequence: TGTGCCAGCAGCCAAGGCAGCGGGACCTTTCGCACAGATACGCAGTATTTT. Full variable domain (rest looked up from reference TRBV14 and TRBJ2-3): EAGVTQFPSHSVIEKGQTVTLRCDPISGHDNLYWYRRVMGKEIKFLLHFVKESKQDESGMPNNRFLAERTGGTYSTLKVQPAELEDSGVYFCASSQGSGTFRTDTQYFGPGTRLTVL.

This clone was found once. The chain uses TRBV18 and TRBJ1-1; no clear D gene. V lost 3 bases to trimming and J lost 7 bases, with 15 bases between them. CDR3 length equals 14 residues. CDR1 and CDR2 from the germline V gene are KGHSH and LQKENI. The CDR3 coding sequence is TGTGCCAGCTCACCCGGGGTCCCCGGAGGTGAAGCTTTCTTT. The encoded protein is CASSPGVPGGEAFF.

The V gene is TRBV27, the J gene TRBJ2-7; D is ambiguous. The V gene lost 3 bases and the J gene lost 3 bases, with 9 bases spanning the gap. Germline V gene data show CDR1 as MNHEY and CDR2 as SMNVEV (reference sequence). The CDR3 length is 13 residues. For the CDR3, the DNA is TGTGCCAGCAGTTTCGGTCTCCTCTACGAGCAGTACTTC. This gives the protein CASSFGLLYEQYF.

Details on this clone: At one end, the junction sequence differs from germline, possibly due to a read error. This chain links TRBV18 with TRBJ1-2; 9 bases are shared with TRBD1. This CDR3 is built from 14 residues. Germline V gene data show CDR1 as KGHSH and CDR2 as LQKENI. The CDR3 nucleotides read TGTACCAGCTCACAGGGCGGGACAGGGTATGGCTACACCTTC. Its protein product is CTSSQGGTGYGYTF.

The V and J genes are TRBV5-1 and TRBJ2-5, with D perhaps TRBD1 (6 bases). This CDR3 is 14 amino acids long. Per the germline V gene, CDR1 is SGHRS and CDR2 is YFSETQ. With 7 bases removed from V and 1 base from J, the gap between germline ends came to 14 bases. CDR3 loop: CASSAGVVQETQYF. The CDR3 DNA reads as TGCGCCAGCTCGGCAGGGGTAGTCCAAGAGACCCAGTACTTC.

The DNA of the CDR3 is TGTGCCACCCAGGCGGGACACCCCAAAAACATTCAGTACTTC. It yields the protein CATQAGHPKNIQYF. V usage is TRBV2 and J usage is TRBJ2-4, with D possibly called TRBD1 or TRBD2 (6 bases each). V gave up 10 bases and J gave up 2 bases, with 15 bases separating them. Germline V lookup: CDR1 SNHLY, CDR2 FYNNEI. This CDR3 is 14 amino acids long.

This clone occurred once. The chain employs TRBV30 and TRBJ1-5; 10 nucleotides agree with TRBD1. V trimming: 3 bases; J trimming: 3 bases; junction bases outside the gene matches: 8. Germline V gene lookup returns CDR1 GTSNPN and CDR2 SVGIG (reference sequence). The CDR3 contains 16 residues. This CDR3 reads CAWSGPGTGDNQPQHF. The CDR3 DNA sequence: TGTGCCTGGAGCGGGCCCGGGACAGGGGACAATCAGCCCCAGCATTTT. Combining the CDR3 with reference TRBV30 and TRBJ1-5 gives the whole variable domain SQTIHQWPATLVQPVGSPLSLECTVEGTSNPNLYWYRQAAGRGLQLLFYSVGIGQISSEVPQNLSASRPQDRQFILSSKKLLLSDSGFYLCAWSGPGTGDNQPQHFGDGTRLSIL.

The gene calls are TRBV7-8 and TRBJ1-2; tentative D call: TRBD1 (5 bases). Trimming took off 0 bases at V and 4 bases at J, with 9 bases between the two ends. CDR3 length: 14 amino acids. Germline V gene lookup returns CDR1 SGHVS and CDR2 FQNEAQ. The CDR3 DNA follows: TGTGCCAGCAGCTTAGCGGGGGATACCTATGGCTACACCTTC. It specifies CASSLAGDTYGYTF.

This chain joins TRBV18 and TRBJ1-4, with 7 bases aligning to TRBD1. The J segment lost 6 bases and the V segment lost 3 bases, leaving 10 bases of the junction unmatched. This CDR3 contains 16 residues. Germline V CDR1 and CDR2: KGHSH, LQKENI. CDR3 amino acids: CASSPERTGQHEKLFF. In DNA, the CDR3 is TGTGCCAGCTCACCCGAGAGGACAGGCCAGCATGAAAAACTGTTTTTT.

The J gene is TRBJ2-1, the V gene TRBV19; the match to TRBD2 covers 10 bases. The CDR3 covers 15 residues. V trimming: 10 bases; J trimming: 7 bases; junction bases outside the gene matches: 13. Germline assignment: CDR1 LNHDA and CDR2 SQIVND (reference sequence). The CDR3 DNA reads TGTGCCACTCGAGGGGTACCTAGCGGGAGAAATGAGCAGTTCTTC. Protein sequence: CATRGVPSGRNEQFF.

The chain joins TRBV7-9 to TRBJ2-7; TRBD2 aligns across 7 bases. V was pared by 0 bases and J by 2 bases, with 7 bases of the junction left unmatched. CDR3 length: 16 amino acids. Germline CDR1 SEHNR, CDR2 FQNEAQ (reference sequence). The CDR3 bases are TGTGCCAGCAGCTTAGCGGGAGGGCCAGGGACCTACGAGCAGTACTTC. This encodes CASSLAGGPGTYEQYF. The variable domain in full, with the rest retrieved from reference TRBV7-9 and TRBJ2-7, is DTGVSQNPRHKITKRGQNVTFRCDPISEHNRLYWYRQTLGQGPEFLTYFQNEAQLEKSRLLSDRFSAERPKGSFSTLEIQRTEQGDSAMYLCASSLAGGPGTYEQYFGPGTRLTVT.

The chain joins TRBV30 to TRBJ2-1; D is undetermined. The germline V and J ends were trimmed by 2 bases and 7 bases, with 9 bases remaining between them. The CDR3 covers 12 residues. Germline lookup yields CDR1 GTSNPN and CDR2 SVGIG (reference sequence). CDR3 in amino acids: CAWSPKTNEQFF. The CDR3 DNA reads as TGTGCCTGGAGTCCTAAGACGAATGAGCAGTTCTTC. The full variable domain, in which reference TRBV30 and TRBJ2-1 provide the parts outside the CDR3, is SQTIHQWPATLVQPVGSPLSLECTVEGTSNPNLYWYRQAAGRGLQLLFYSVGIGQISSEVPQNLSASRPQDRQFILSSKKLLLSDSGFYLCAWSPKTNEQFFGPGTRLTVL.